Shown below are 15 T cell receptor beta chains from a single sample sequenced in a study of control samples from healthy donors and cancer patients. Sequencing was performed with immunoSEQ multiplex PCR; in TCRdb, only in-frame clones are kept and a portion is missing. The data hold 20,000 to 25,000 clones, with around 80% observed a single time. Input material: PBMCs. Source of these receptors: a man aged 60-69 years with colorectal cancer.

This chain joins TRBV5-1 and TRBJ2-3; 13 bases fit TRBD2. Germline loops: CDR1 SGHRS, CDR2 YFSETQ. Trimming took 4 bases from V and 3 from J; bases not matched to a gene: 8. The CDR3 runs 17 residues. In nucleotides, the CDR3 is TGCGCCAGCAGCCCGGGGACTAGCGGGGAACGGACAGATACGCAGTATTTT. Amino acid sequence: CASSPGTSGERTDTQYF.

The gene calls are TRBV9 and TRBJ1-2, with TRBD1 identical over 9 bases. The junction had 4 bases not matched to a gene; V was cut back by 5 bases and J by 2 bases. From germline, CDR1 is SGDLS and CDR2 YYNGEE. The CDR3 has 14 amino acids. The CDR3 sequence: CASSRTGANYGYTF. The DNA of the CDR3 is TGTGCCAGCAGTAGGACAGGGGCGAACTATGGCTACACCTTC.

This clone was seen a single time. V and J are TRBV12-3 or TRBV12-4 and TRBJ1-3; D uncertain. CDR3 length equals 13 residues. Trimming pared 3 bases from V and 5 bases from J, leaving 8 bases between. The CDR3 DNA is TGTGCCAGCAGTTTGAGAGGAAGAAACACCATATATTTT. It codes for CASSLRGRNTIYF.

This chain connects TRBV12-5 to TRBJ2-5; 8 bases map to TRBD2. Germline values: CDR1 LGHNT, CDR2 FRNRAP. The CDR3 is 13 residues long. Losses at the gene ends were 3 bases for V and 3 bases for J; bases not matched to a gene: 0. The DNA for the CDR3 is TGTGCTAGTGGTTTAGCGGGGGAAGAGACCCAGTACTTC. Amino acids: CASGLAGEETQYF.

J is TRBJ2-2 and V is TRBV14, with TRBD2 as a possible D gene (6 bases). The CDR3 length is 13 residues. Trimming shortened V by 4 bases and J by 5 bases, and 8 bases separated the two germline ends. Germline CDR1 SGHDN, CDR2 FVKESK. CDR3 DNA: TGTGCCAGCAGCCTCCGGGAGACCGGGGAGCTGTTTTTT. It specifies CASSLRETGELFF. Based on the CDR3 plus reference TRBV14 and TRBJ2-2, the full variable domain is EAGVTQFPSHSVIEKGQTVTLRCDPISGHDNLYWYRRVMGKEIKFLLHFVKESKQDESGMPNNRFLAERTGGTYSTLKVQPAELEDSGVYFCASSLRETGELFFGEGSRLTVL.

The rearrangement uses TRBV24-1 and TRBJ2-7, with a tentative D call TRBD2 (5 bases). The germline V gene encodes CDR1 KGHDR and CDR2 SFDVKD. CDR3 length: 15 residues. V dropped 3 bases and J dropped 1 base, with 12 bases sitting between them. The CDR3 is CATSDVRAASYEQYV. The CDR3 DNA sequence: TGTGCCACCAGTGATGTGCGGGCAGCATCCTACGAGCAGTACGTC.

The genes are TRBV5-6 and TRBJ1-4, with TRBD1 matching over 8 bases. The CDR3 runs to 15 residues. Losses at the gene ends were 4 bases for V and 7 bases for J; bases not matched to a gene: 9. The germline gives CDR1 SGHDT, CDR2 YYEEEE. As DNA, the CDR3 is TGTGCCAGCAGCCGAGCGGACAGGGCGGGTGAAAAACTGTTTTTT. The encoded protein is CASSRADRAGEKLFF.

The V call is TRBV6-6, the J call TRBJ2-5; weak D call: TRBD2 (6 bases). The CDR3 is 14 amino acids. CDR1 is MNHNY and CDR2 is SVGAGI in the germline V gene (reference sequence). V was pared by 7 bases and J by 5 bases, with 17 bases between. The CDR3 is CASTYGGLGETQYF. In DNA, the CDR3 is TGTGCCAGCACCTACGGGGGTCTTGGGGAGACCCAGTACTTC.

This clone showed up just once. The V gene is TRBV27, the J gene TRBJ1-1, with D hard to call. V lost 2 bases and J lost 1, with 11 bases in between. The CDR3 is 15 amino acids. The germline CDR1 and CDR2 sequences are MNHEY and SMNVEV (reference sequence). CDR3 amino acids: CASSLSRTTNTEAFF. The CDR3 nucleotides read TGTGCCAGCAGTTTAAGTCGGACTACGAACACTGAAGCTTTCTTT.

The chain links TRBV3-1 (or the pseudogene TRBV3-2) to TRBJ1-1, with no clear D. V lost 4 bases and J 12 bases, leaving 21 bases between the germline ends. In germline, CDR1 is LGHDT, CDR2 YNNKEL (reference sequence). There are 14 residues in the CDR3. The CDR3 loop is CASSPLGGPAETFF. The CDR3 DNA reads as TGTGCCAGCAGCCCCCTCGGAGGCCCGGCGGAAACTTTCTTT.

This rearrangement joins TRBV2 to TRBJ1-1, with D perhaps matching TRBD1 (5 bases). This CDR3 spans 15 amino acids. The V end was cut by 0 bases, the J end by 7 bases, with 15 bases between. Per the germline V gene, CDR1 is SNHLY and CDR2 is FYNNEI. The CDR3 is CASSEAPGINFEAFF. CDR3 DNA sequence: TGTGCCAGCAGTGAAGCACCAGGGATCAACTTTGAAGCTTTCTTT.

This chain uses TRBV19 with TRBJ1-1; the D gene is possibly TRBD1 (5 bases). The CDR3 spans 16 residues. CDR1 and CDR2 (germline): LNHDA, SQIVND (reference sequence). Trimming took off 3 bases at V and 5 bases at J, with 19 bases between the two ends. The CDR3 region has the DNA TGTGCCAGTAGTATCCGGGCCTACGGGACGAGGACTGAAGCTTTCTTT. Protein sequence: CASSIRAYGTRTEAFF.

The chain joins TRBV19 to TRBJ1-6; D is possibly TRBD1 (5 bases). The CDR3 extends over 13 amino acids. With 7 bases removed from V and 6 bases from J, the gap between germline ends came to 10 bases. CDR1 is LNHDA, CDR2 SQIVND, per germline (reference sequence). CDR3 in DNA: TGTGCCAGTAATCAGGGCCTTAATTCACCCCTCCACTTT. Protein sequence: CASNQGLNSPLHF.

The V gene is TRBV6-5, the J gene TRBJ2-2; no definite D call. V lost 4 bases, J lost 9 bases, and 9 bases lay in between. The CDR3 sequence is 12 residues long. CDR1 and CDR2 from the germline V gene are MNHEY and SVGAGI. CDR3 in DNA: TGTGCCAGCAGTTTGCCCATCTGGGAGCTGTTTTTT. Residues: CASSLPIWELFF.

The rearrangement joins TRBV5-1 to TRBJ1-2, with D perhaps TRBD1 (6 bases). Germline-derived CDR1 and CDR2 are SGHRS and YFSETQ. V was shortened by 0 bases and J by 3 bases, with 9 bases between the two germline ends. The CDR3 sequence is 14 residues long. CDR3: CASSLDRVDYGYTF. The CDR3 nucleotides are TGCGCCAGCAGCTTGGACAGGGTGGACTATGGCTACACCTTC.